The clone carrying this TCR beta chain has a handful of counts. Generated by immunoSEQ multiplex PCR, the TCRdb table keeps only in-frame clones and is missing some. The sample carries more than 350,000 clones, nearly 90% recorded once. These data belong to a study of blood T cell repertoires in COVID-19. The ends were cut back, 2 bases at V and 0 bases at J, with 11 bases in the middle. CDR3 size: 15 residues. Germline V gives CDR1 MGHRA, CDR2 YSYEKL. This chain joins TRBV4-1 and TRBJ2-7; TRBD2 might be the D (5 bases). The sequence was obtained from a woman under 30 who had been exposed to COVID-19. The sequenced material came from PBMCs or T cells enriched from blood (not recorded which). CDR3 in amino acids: CASSQTSGISYEQYF. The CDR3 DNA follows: TGCGCCAGCAGCCAAACATCCGGGATCTCCTACGAGCAGTACTTC.